This T cell receptor beta chain was found in a study of T cells expressing NK-cell markers. On the study more broadly: One of the eight sequenced donors was seronegative, whereas the other seven were HCMV-seropositive. Findings of the study overall: Dominance of the CD3+CD56-NKG2C+ fraction by these clonotypes also held in several donors. Five or six donors showed dominant NKG2C+ clonotypes comprising about 1.0-7.5% of their CD8+ T cells.

UMIs accompanied the 5'RACE template switching by which TCR beta cDNA was made. TCRdb re-called the 5' RACE reads; one entry per CDR3 protein, DNA not given. Its table records 250,000 to 300,000 distinct CDR3 sequences. The V gene's germline CDR1 is LNHNV and CDR2 YYDKDF (reference sequence). The CDR3 is made up of 16 amino acids. To note about this clonotype: Its target is unknown.

The origin of this receptor is a woman aged 18 to 75 in good health. The chain couples TRBV15 to TRBJ1-1; TCRdb names TRBD1, which stays unverified in the absence of DNA. Sequencing was carried out using blood T cells: a sorted CD56 or NKG2C T cell subset, CD4+ or CD8+ T cells, or bulk PBMC T cells (not recorded which). The CDR3 sequence: CATSRPSASGNTEAFF. The full variable domain, in which reference TRBV15 and TRBJ1-1 provide the parts outside the CDR3, is DAMVIQNPRYQVTQFGKPVTLSCSQTLNHNVMYWYQQKSSQAPKLLFHYYDKDFNNEADTPDNFQSRRPNTSFCFLDIRSPGLGDTAMYLCATSRPSASGNTEAFFGQGTRLTVV.